This T cell receptor (beta chain) was captured in a study of T cells in women clearing cervical HPV infection. Whole-study context: Control women cleared a single incident HPV16 infection within 12 months. With HLA typing for only a few women, HLA confounding remains possible. Study outcomes and limitations: CIN3+ cases had significantly higher TCR repertoire richness than controls, but evenness did not differ.

Profiled with immunoSEQ multiplex PCR; TCRdb holds only in-frame clones, not every one. The repertoire shows 20,000 to 25,000 clones; the top ten hold 9.5% to 10%. Trimming took off 5 bases at V and 1 base at J, with 8 bases between the two ends. The CDR3 totals 13 residues. CDR1 and CDR2 (germline): SGHVS, FNYEAQ. Regarding this clone: The antigen is not known. The CDR3 end is not reached by the read, which stops 3 residues before it; the germline J gene fills it in.

HPV was found by MY09/MY11 PCR and dot-blot genotyping. The TCR originated in a woman between 18 and 70 years old with a cervical HPV16 infection that either progressed to CIN3+ or cleared (not recorded which). This sequence joins TRBV7-6 and TRBJ1-1; tentative D call: TRBD1 (5 bases). The specimen sequenced was blood buffy coat. Partial CDR3 DNA: TGTGCCAGCAGCCCCAGGGAGAACACTGAA. Translating it yields CASSPRENTE. The whole CDR3 is CASSPRENTEAFF.